A single sample is the source of the 22 T cell receptor beta chains below, sequenced in a study of shared T cell receptors in the human thymus. Some clones are missing from TCRdb's copy, which holds only in-frame ones; the method was immunoSEQ multiplex PCR. The sample lists approximately 490,000 clones, about four fifths seen once, with roughly 0.013% in the top ten. This sample was shared with a second study, whose subject was human thymus T cells.

Sequenced input: thymocytes. Source of these receptors: a boy younger than two with a congenital heart defect.

Only a few counts were recorded for this clone. The chain uses TRBV23-1 and TRBJ2-7; D gene uncertain. TRBV23-1 is an ORF, with its function uncertain. The V end lost 5 bases, the J end lost 1 base, and 9 bases lay between the germline ends. This CDR3 is 13 amino acids long. CDR3 amino acids: CASSLASSYEQYF. In nucleotides, the CDR3 is TGCGCCAGCAGTTTGGCTAGTTCCTACGAGCAGTACTTC.

CDR3 amino acids: CASSSWAAEGGSYNEQFF. The DNA for the CDR3 is TGCGCCAGCAGCTCGTGGGCTGCGGAAGGAGGCTCCTACAATGAGCAGTTCTTC. The chain carries TRBV5-1 and TRBJ2-1; tentative D call: TRBD2 (5 bases). The CDR3 sequence is 18 residues long. The germline gives CDR1 SGHRS, CDR2 YFSETQ. With 3 bases removed from V and 0 bases from J, the gap between germline ends came to 19 bases.

The chain links TRBV28 to TRBJ1-5; D gene ambiguous. Trimming cost V 2 bases and J 4 bases, with 15 bases left between them. The CDR3 is made up of 16 amino acids. Per the germline V gene, CDR1 is MDHEN and CDR2 is SYDVKM. The CDR3 bases are TGTGCCAGCAGTTTAAATGAGGGTTTCTATAATCAGCCCCAGCATTTT. Protein sequence: CASSLNEGFYNQPQHF.

The chain carries TRBV20-1 and TRBJ2-3; 7 bases match TRBD2. The CDR3 has 10 amino acids. J was trimmed by 11 bases and V by 6 bases; bases with no gene match: 5. Germline V gene lookup returns CDR1 DFQATT and CDR2 SNEGSKA (reference sequence). The CDR3 DNA sequence: TGCAGTGCCGGGGGGTGGGGGCAGTATTTT. Its protein product is CSAGGWGQYF.

The rearrangement links TRBV2 to TRBJ2-7; 7 bases line up with TRBD1. V lost 6 bases and J lost 2; bases outside the gene matches: 10. This CDR3 has 15 residues. Per the germline V gene, CDR1 is SNHLY and CDR2 is FYNNEI. The CDR3 nucleotides read TGTGCCAGCAGCGACAGGGATCGACTCCCCTACGAGCAGTACTTC. Its protein product is CASSDRDRLPYEQYF.

This clone was observed a handful of times. V usage is TRBV28 and J usage is TRBJ2-3, with TRBD2 identical over 9 bases. The V segment lost 5 bases and the J segment 5 bases; nucleotides outside the gene matches: 8. Germline CDR1 is MDHEN and CDR2 is SYDVKM. CDR3 length equals 15 residues. The CDR3 here is CASSACGRALDTQYF. The CDR3 DNA reads TGTGCCAGCAGTGCCTGCGGGAGGGCCTTAGATACGCAGTATTTT.

This chain connects TRBV4-3 to TRBJ2-5, with a weak D call TRBD1 (7 bases). The CDR3 runs 15 residues. V lost 0 bases, J lost 5 bases, and 13 bases lay in between. Per germline, CDR1 LGHNA and CDR2 YSLEER. This chain's CDR3 is CASSQDRGAGETQYF. The CDR3 DNA follows: TGCGCCAGCAGCCAAGACAGGGGGGCCGGGGAGACCCAGTACTTC.

The rearrangement joins TRBV5-4 to TRBJ2-7; 10 bases map to TRBD1. Germline trimming cut 4 bases from V and 4 bases from J; bases unmatched to any gene: 8. The CDR3 loop spans 15 amino acids. The germline V gene encodes CDR1 SGHNT and CDR2 YYREEE (reference sequence). The CDR3 loop reads CASSVGGQGLYEQYF. In DNA form, the CDR3 reads TGTGCCAGCAGCGTAGGGGGACAGGGGTTGTACGAGCAGTACTTC.

This clone was detected only a few times. The V and J genes are TRBV30 and TRBJ2-1, with 13 bases identical to TRBD2. This CDR3 region has 21 residues. With V trimmed by 3 bases and J by 0 bases, 17 bases remained unmatched. Germline CDR1 reads GTSNPN; CDR2 reads SVGIG (reference sequence). This chain's CDR3 is CAWRKSRGLAGEGPSYNEQFF. For the CDR3, the DNA is TGTGCCTGGAGAAAATCCCGCGGACTAGCGGGAGAGGGTCCCTCCTACAATGAGCAGTTCTTC.

J is TRBJ2-7 and V is TRBV4-3, with 9 bases lining up with TRBD2. This CDR3 spans 14 amino acids. The ends lost 4 bases at V and 3 bases at J; junction bases unmatched: 4. Germline CDR1 and CDR2: LGHNA and YSLEER. The CDR3 DNA is TGCGCCAGCAGCCCCCTTAGCGGGAGCTACGAGCAGTACTTC. The encoded protein is CASSPLSGSYEQYF.

The chain recombines TRBV6-5 with TRBJ1-2; 8 nucleotides align to TRBD1. Germline lookup yields CDR1 MNHEY and CDR2 SVGAGI. CDR3 length: 15 residues. V gave up 2 bases and J gave up 2 bases; unmatched junction bases: 4. The CDR3 region is CASSYGAGGNYGYTF. CDR3 in DNA: TGTGCCAGCAGTTACGGGGCAGGGGGCAACTATGGCTACACCTTC.

The gene calls are TRBV15 and TRBJ2-1, with TRBD1 identical over 10 bases. The CDR3 runs to 17 residues. The V gene's germline CDR1 is LNHNV and CDR2 YYDKDF (reference sequence). With 3 bases clipped from V and 5 bases from J, the junction kept 10 bases outside the gene matches. CDR3 bases: TGTGCCACCAGCAGTAAATGGGGACAGGGGCACAACAATGAGCAGTTCTTC. Its protein product is CATSSKWGQGHNNEQFF.

The rearrangement joins TRBV15 to TRBJ2-1; 10 bases map to TRBD2. The germline gives CDR1 LNHNV, CDR2 YYDKDF (reference sequence). CDR3 length: 19 residues. Trimming cost V 1 base and J 0 bases; bases outside gene matches: 9. CDR3 nucleotides: TGTGCCACCAGCAGAGGCCCTAGCGGGAGTCCCCCCTCCTACAATGAGCAGTTCTTC. It encodes CATSRGPSGSPPSYNEQFF. Variable domain in full (rest from reference TRBV15 and TRBJ2-1): DAMVIQNPRYQVTQFGKPVTLSCSQTLNHNVMYWYQQKSSQAPKLLFHYYDKDFNNEADTPDNFQSRRPNTSFCFLDIRSPGLGDTAMYLCATSRGPSGSPPSYNEQFFGPGTRLTVL.

The sample holds a few counts of this clone. The chain carries TRBV25-1 and TRBJ1-3, with a possible D match to TRBD1 (6 bases). V lost 3 bases and J lost 0, with 15 bases in between. This CDR3 spans 17 amino acids. Germline-derived CDR1 and CDR2 are MGHDK and SYGVNS. For the CDR3, the DNA is TGTGCCAGCAGTGACCCCTCACAGGGTGGCTCTGGAAACACCATATATTTT. Protein sequence: CASSDPSQGGSGNTIYF.

The rearrangement uses TRBV6-5 and TRBJ1-2; 8 nucleotides agree with TRBD1. This CDR3 is built from 15 residues. V lost 5 bases and J lost 4; bases outside the gene matches: 9. In germline, CDR1 is MNHEY, CDR2 SVGAGI. CDR3 region: CASSPFGQGAYGYTF. The CDR3 DNA reads as TGTGCCAGCAGTCCCTTTGGGCAGGGGGCCTATGGCTACACCTTC.

This clone appeared once. The V and J genes are TRBV28 and TRBJ2-7; tentative D call: TRBD2 (6 bases). CDR1 MDHEN and CDR2 SYDVKM come from the germline V gene. V was pared by 6 bases and J by 6 bases, with 24 bases between. The CDR3 length is 16 residues. The DNA of the CDR3 is TGTGCCAGCAGCTTCCTTCACATAGCGGCTCCCACCGAGCAGTACTTC. It encodes CASSFLHIAAPTEQYF. The variable domain in full, with the rest retrieved from reference TRBV28 and TRBJ2-7, is DVKVTQSSRYLVKRTGEKVFLECVQDMDHENMFWYRQDPGLGLRLIYFSYDVKMKEKGDIPEGYSVSREKKERFSLILESASTNQTSMYLCASSFLHIAAPTEQYFGPGTRLTVT.

This clone was seen a few times. The chain combines TRBV11-2 with TRBJ2-7; the match to TRBD2 covers 12 bases. The length of the CDR3 is 17 residues. CDR1 SGHAT and CDR2 FQNNGV come from the germline V gene. With V trimmed by 5 bases and J by 3 bases, 11 bases remained unmatched. This chain's CDR3 is CASSQTSSGRACYEQYF. The CDR3, as DNA: TGTGCCAGCAGCCAAACGTCTAGCGGGAGGGCCTGCTACGAGCAGTACTTC.

This clone was counted between two and nine times. This chain connects TRBV5-1 to TRBJ2-4; the D gene is possibly TRBD2 (5 bases). The CDR3 runs 12 residues. The germline V gene has CDR1 SGHRS and CDR2 YFSETQ. Deletions cut 0 bases from V and 9 bases from J, with 7 bases between. CDR3 nucleotides: TGCGCCAGCAGCTTGGGTCGGGGCATTCAGTACTTC. It encodes CASSLGRGIQYF.

This chain uses TRBV27 with TRBJ1-5; maybe TRBD1 (5 bases). The CDR3 spans 13 residues. Per the germline V gene, CDR1 is MNHEY and CDR2 is SMNVEV (reference sequence). The V end lost 3 bases, the J end lost 3 bases, and 6 bases lay between the germline ends. This chain's CDR3 is CASSFRANQPQHF. CDR3 coding DNA: TGTGCCAGCAGTTTCAGGGCCAATCAGCCCCAGCATTTT.

This chain joins TRBV27 and TRBJ2-7; 8 positions agree with TRBD1. In germline, CDR1 is MNHEY, CDR2 SMNVEV (reference sequence). Trimming at V came to 5 bases and at J to 3 bases, leaving 9 bases not matched to a gene. This CDR3 is built from 15 residues. CDR3 loop: CASSLGQVRNYEQYF. The CDR3 DNA is TGTGCCAGCAGTCTGGGACAGGTTCGCAACTACGAGCAGTACTTC.

DNA for the CDR3: TGTGCCAGCTTTATGGGACAGGGGAAATACGAGCAGTACTTC. It is translated as CASFMGQGKYEQYF. The chain uses TRBV6-4 and TRBJ2-7; 10 nucleotides agree with TRBD1. This CDR3 is built from 14 residues. The V gene end was trimmed by 8 bases and the J gene end by 4 bases; junction bases not matched to a gene: 8. In germline, CDR1 is MRHNA, CDR2 SNTAGT.

This sequence joins TRBV27 and TRBJ2-2; weak D call: TRBD1 (6 bases). There are 20 residues in the CDR3. Germline CDR1 reads MNHEY; CDR2 reads SMNVEV (reference sequence). V gave up 6 bases and J gave up 0 bases, with 26 bases separating them. CDR3 sequence: CASSPARTVTGFPNTGELFF. The CDR3 DNA reads as TGTGCCAGCAGCCCAGCCCGGACGGTGACAGGATTTCCGAACACCGGGGAGCTGTTTTTT.